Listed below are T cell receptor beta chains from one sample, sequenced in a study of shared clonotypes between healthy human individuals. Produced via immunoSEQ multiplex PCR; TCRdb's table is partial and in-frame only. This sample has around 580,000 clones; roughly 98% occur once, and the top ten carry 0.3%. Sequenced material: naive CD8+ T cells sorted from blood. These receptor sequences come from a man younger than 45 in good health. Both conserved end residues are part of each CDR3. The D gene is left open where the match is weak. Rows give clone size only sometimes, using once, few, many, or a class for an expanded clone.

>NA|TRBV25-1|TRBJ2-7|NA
TGTGCCAGCAGGTTATCGGACGAGCAGTACTTC
CASRLSDEQYF
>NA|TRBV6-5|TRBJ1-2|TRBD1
TGTGCCAGCAGTTACTCCGAGACAGGGTCCGACTATGGCTACACCTTC
CASSYSETGSDYGYTF
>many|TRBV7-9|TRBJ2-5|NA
TGTGCCAGCAGCTTGCCCGGGACGCCGGGGTTAGAGACCCAGTACTTC
CASSLPGTPGLETQYF
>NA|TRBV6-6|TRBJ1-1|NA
TGTGCCAGCAGCCCGGGTTACACTGAAGCTTTCTTT
CASSPGYTEAFF
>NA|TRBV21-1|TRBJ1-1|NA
TGTGCCAGCAGCACCGGGACAGAATCGAACACTGAAGCTTTCTTT
CASSTGTESNTEAFF
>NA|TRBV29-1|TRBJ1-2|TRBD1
TGCAGCGTACCCGGGCAGGGGGACTATGGCTACACCTTC
CSVPGQGDYGYTF
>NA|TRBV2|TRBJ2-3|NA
TGTGCCAGCAGTGATAGTGCAGACCAAACAGAGATCGACACAGATACGCAGTATTTT
CASSDSADQTEIDTDTQYF
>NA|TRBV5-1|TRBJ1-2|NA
TGCGCCAGCAGCTTGGCCCCGTTCCAGGGCTACACCTTC
CASSLAPFQGYTF
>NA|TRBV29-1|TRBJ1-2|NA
TGCAGCGTTGAGTTGACGGGATTAGGCTATGGCTACACCTTC
CSVELTGLGYGYTF
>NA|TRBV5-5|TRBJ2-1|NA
TGTGCCAGCAGCCCGCACCCGGGAAGCTCCTACAATGAGCAGTTCTTC
CASSPHPGSSYNEQFF
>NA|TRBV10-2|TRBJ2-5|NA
TGCGCCAGCAGTGTGTACGTCCTAGAGACCCAGTACTTC
CASSVYVLETQYF
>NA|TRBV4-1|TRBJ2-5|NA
TGCGCCAGCAGCCAAGATTTGGAGACCCAGTACTTC
CASSQDLETQYF
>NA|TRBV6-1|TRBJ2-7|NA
TGTGCCAGCAGTAAGTCGGCATACGAGCAGTACTTC
CASSKSAYEQYF
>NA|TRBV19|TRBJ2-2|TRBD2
TGTGCCAGTAGAGTCGTCCCGGGAGGGCGTACCGGGGAGCTGTTTTTT
CASRVVPGGRTGELFF
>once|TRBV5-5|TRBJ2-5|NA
TGTGCCAGCAGCCTGTGGTTGGGAGAGACCCAGTACTTC
CASSLWLGETQYF
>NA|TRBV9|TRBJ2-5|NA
TGTGCCAGCAGCGCGTCCCGGGGAGCGGCTCAAGAGACCCAGTACTTC
CASSASRGAAQETQYF
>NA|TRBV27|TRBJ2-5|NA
TGTGCCAGCAGCTCTTTGGACGGCGGGGAGACCCAGTACTTC
CASSSLDGGETQYF
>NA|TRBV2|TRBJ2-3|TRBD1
TGTGCCAGCAGTTCCCGGGACAGGGGAAGAGATACGCAGTATTTT
CASSSRDRGRDTQYF